This T cell receptor (beta chain) was identified during a study of identifying expanded T cells in peripheral blood. Study-wide results and caveats: Across healthy donors, higher total template counts meant significantly greater roughly 2-week count variance. Around 1.2 clones differed between technical replicates, versus roughly 16 and 20 over time.

In regard to this clone: What it binds is unknown.

Germline V gives CDR1 KGHSH, CDR2 LQKENI. CDR3 length equals 16 residues. The V end was cut by 3 bases, the J end by 7 bases, with 19 bases between. During the collection period, no donor immune events like infections were recorded. Produced via immunoSEQ multiplex PCR; TCRdb's table is partial and in-frame only. Altogether roughly 130,000 clones are present, about 88% being singletons, with the ten largest covering roughly 7.9%. Sequenced: blood. The chain uses TRBV18 and TRBJ2-1; a weak D match, TRBD2 (6 bases). The TCR comes from a person aged 18 to 75 in good health. CDR3 DNA: TGTGCCAGCTCACCCCGTGGGGGACTGGAACCAAATGAGCAGTTCTTC. This codes for CASSPRGGLEPNEQFF. The full variable domain, completed using reference TRBV18 and TRBJ2-1, is NAGVMQNPRHLVRRRGQEARLRCSPMKGHSHVYWYRQLPEEGLKFMVYLQKENIIDESGMPKERFSAEFPKEGPSILRIQQVVRGDSAAYFCASSPRGGLEPNEQFFGPGTRLTVL.